This T cell receptor (beta chain) was recovered during a study of blood T cell repertoires in COVID-19. Per germline, CDR1 SGHVS and CDR2 FQNEAQ. Losses at the gene ends were 5 bases for V and 7 bases for J; bases not matched to a gene: 8. CDR3 length: 15 residues. This clone came up once. Some clones are missing from TCRdb's copy, which holds only in-frame ones; the method was immunoSEQ multiplex PCR. The sample records tens of thousands of clones, 70% to 85% being singletons. The sequencing input was peripheral blood. The sequence was obtained from a man aged 50 to 59 with active or convalescent COVID-19. This chain uses TRBV7-8 with TRBJ1-5, with 10 bases aligning to TRBD1. CDR3 in amino acids: CASSPGTGEGQPQHF. Written as DNA, the CDR3 is TGTGCCAGCAGCCCCGGGACAGGGGAGGGACAGCCCCAGCATTTT. Together with reference TRBV7-8 and TRBJ1-5, the CDR3 gives the full variable domain: GAGVSQSPRYKVAKRGQDVALRCDPISGHVSLFWYQQALGQGPEFLTYFQNEAQLDKSGLPSDRFFAERPEGSVSTLKIQRTQQEDSAVYLCASSPGTGEGQPQHFGDGTRLSIL.